The clone carrying this T cell receptor beta chain occurred many times. What it binds is unknown. These data originate in a study of T cells in Graves' hyperthyroidism and ophthalmopathy. Broader study findings: A model using 13 V-J features told ophthalmopathy apart from stable hyperthyroidism.

Amplification of TCR beta CDR3 regions used RNA as the template. With the HTBI primer set, the TCR CDR3 went through a first round of RT-PCR. TCRdb re-called the multiplex PCR reads through MiXCR, storing one row per CDR3 protein. Among about 740,000 distinct CDR3 sequences, 12% to 15% were seen once, and the ten largest hold around 9.6%. Trimming cost V 2 bases and J 5 bases; bases outside gene matches: 10. Germline lookup yields CDR1 GTSNPN and CDR2 SVGIG (reference sequence). CDR3 length equals 15 residues. PBMCs were derived from 10 ml fresh peripheral blood. The sequence was obtained from a woman between 18 and 29 years old with Graves' hyperthyroidism. The V call is TRBV30, the J call TRBJ1-2, with TRBD1 matching 8 bases. The sample was blood. The CDR3, as DNA: TGTGCCTGGAGTATTTGGGGACAGGCGAATTATGGCTACACCTTC. Translating it yields CAWSIWGQANYGYTF.